Sequencing of this TCR beta chain was carried out in a study of blood T cell repertoires in COVID-19. The wider study: There were acute and convalescent COVID-19 samples, and they came from the United States, Italy and Spain. From T cells, B-cell-depleted T cells, or PBMCs came the material, which was cDNA or gDNA.

In the authors' workflow: Nucleated cell number was recorded as an estimate derived from reference gene primer amplification. Profiling relied on immunoSEQ multiplex PCR, and the TCRdb table lists in-frame clones only, not all of them. The V and J calls and clone size come from that table; D and trimming were worked out from the DNA. The data contain about 97,000 clones, 91% of them singletons. CDR1 and CDR2 (germline): MNHNS, SASEGT. Deletions cut 3 bases from V and 1 base from J, with 9 bases between. This CDR3 contains 14 residues. J is TRBJ1-1 and V is TRBV6-1; a possible D gene is TRBD1 (6 bases). This clonotype was sampled from a young man with acute or convalescent COVID-19. Sequenced input: peripheral blood. For the CDR3, the DNA is TGTGCCAGCAGTGACAGGGGCGAGAACACTGAAGCTTTCTTT. Translating it yields CASSDRGENTEAFF.